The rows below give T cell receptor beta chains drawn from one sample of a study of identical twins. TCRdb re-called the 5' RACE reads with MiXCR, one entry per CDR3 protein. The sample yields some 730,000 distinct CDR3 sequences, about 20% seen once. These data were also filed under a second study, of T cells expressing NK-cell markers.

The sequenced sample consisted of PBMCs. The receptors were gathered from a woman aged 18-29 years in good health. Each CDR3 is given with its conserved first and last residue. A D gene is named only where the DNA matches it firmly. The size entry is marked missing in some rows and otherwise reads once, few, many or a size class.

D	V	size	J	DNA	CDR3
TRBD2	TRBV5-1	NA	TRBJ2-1	TGCGCCAGCAGCTTGGTCGGGAGGGCCGGGAATGAGCAGTTCTTC	CASSLVGRAGNEQFF
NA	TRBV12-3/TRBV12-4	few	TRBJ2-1	TGTGCCAGCAGTTCGACTAGTAAGGGGGCTGAGCAGTTCTTC	CASSSTSKGAEQFF
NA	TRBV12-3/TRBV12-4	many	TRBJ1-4	TGTGCCAGCAGTCTCCTCGGAGGACCGAATGAAAAACTGTTTTTT	CASSLLGGPNEKLFF
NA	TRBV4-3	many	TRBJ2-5	TGCGCCAGCAGCCAAGAAACGGTTAGGGGACAAAGACAAGAGACCCAGTACTTC	CASSQETVRGQRQETQYF
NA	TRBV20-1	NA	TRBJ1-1	TGCAGTGCTAGAGTCAGGGAGGCCACTGAAGCTTTCTTT	CSARVREATEAFF
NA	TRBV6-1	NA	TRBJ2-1	TGTGCCAGCACCGAAATGGGGGGGCGCCTCAATGAGCAGTTCTTC	CASTEMGGRLNEQFF
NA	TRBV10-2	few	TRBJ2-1	TGCGCCAGCACCGCATCCACCTACAATGAGCAGTTCTTC	CASTASTYNEQFF
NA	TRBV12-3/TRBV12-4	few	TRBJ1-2	TGTGCCAGCATGGGAGGGGGGGTCTATGGCTACACCTTC	CASMGGGVYGYTF
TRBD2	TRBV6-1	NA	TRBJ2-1	TGTGCCAGCAGTGAATATCGGACTAGCCGCTCCTACAATGAGCAGTTCTTC	CASSEYRTSRSYNEQFF
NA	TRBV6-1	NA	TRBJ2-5	TGTGCCAGCGCTGCGGGGTACGATGAGACCCAGTACTTC	CASAAGYDETQYF
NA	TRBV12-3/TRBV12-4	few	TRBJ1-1	TGTGCCAGCACCCAACGGGAACAGGGGAACACTGAAGCTTTCTTT	CASTQREQGNTEAFF
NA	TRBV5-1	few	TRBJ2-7	TGCGCCAGCAGCGGGGGACCGACAACCTACGGGCAGTACTTC	CASSGGPTTYGQYF
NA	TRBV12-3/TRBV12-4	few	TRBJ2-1	TGTGCCAGCCGGGACGGGGGCCCAGGCCATGAGCAGTTCTTC	CASRDGGPGHEQFF
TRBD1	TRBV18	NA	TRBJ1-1	TGTGCCAGTACCCCTGCAAACAGGGGAGGGAAGAACACTGAAGCTTTCTTT	CASTPANRGGKNTEAFF
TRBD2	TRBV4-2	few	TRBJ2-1	TGTGCCAGCAGCCATACCGGGACTAGCGGGGGGGGTGAGCAGTTCTTC	CASSHTGTSGGGEQFF
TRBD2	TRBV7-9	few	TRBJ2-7	TGTGCCAGCAGCGGTAAGGGCCTAGCGGGTCCCTCCTACGAGCAGTACTTC	CASSGKGLAGPSYEQYF
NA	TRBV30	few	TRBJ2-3	TGTGCCTGGAGTGTAATCGGGGTAGCCGGAGGGGGAGATACGCAGTATTTT	CAWSVIGVAGGGDTQYF
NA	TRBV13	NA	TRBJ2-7	TGTGCCAGCAGCCAATACAGGTCCCACGAGCAGTACTTC	CASSQYRSHEQYF
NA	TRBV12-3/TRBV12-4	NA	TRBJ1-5	TGTGCCAGCAGTTTATTTAGTGGTAGCAATCAGCCCCAGCATTTT	CASSLFSGSNQPQHF
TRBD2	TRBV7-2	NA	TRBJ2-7	TGTGCCAGCAGCCTGGATAGCGGGGCCTTCTACGAGCAGTACTTC	CASSLDSGAFYEQYF
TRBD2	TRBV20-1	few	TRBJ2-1	TGCAGTGCTAGAAATGGCGGGAGAGGTGATGAGCAGTTCTTC	CSARNGGRGDEQFF
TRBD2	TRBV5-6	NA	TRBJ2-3	TGTGCCAGCAGCTTAAGGGGAGGGCGAAGAGATACGCAGTATTTT	CASSLRGGRRDTQYF
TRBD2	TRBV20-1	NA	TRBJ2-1	TGCAGTGCTAGATCCTTAGCGGGAGCGGTCAATGAGCAGTTCTTC	CSARSLAGAVNEQFF
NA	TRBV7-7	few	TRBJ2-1	TGTGCCAGCAGCGGGACGAACGGTGAGGGTGAGCAGTTCTTC	CASSGTNGEGEQFF
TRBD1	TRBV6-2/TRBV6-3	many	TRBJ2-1	TGTGCCATCAGGGACCGGGACAGGGGGTTTGGTGAGCAGTTCTTC	CAIRDRDRGFGEQFF
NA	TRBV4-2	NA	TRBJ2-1	TGTGCCAGCAGCCAGAGTCGGTTACTGGACAATGAGCAGTTCTTC	CASSQSRLLDNEQFF
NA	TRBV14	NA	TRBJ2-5	TGTGCCAGCAGCCCGCCCGGGGCCACCACCTGGGAGACCCAGTACTTC	CASSPPGATTWETQYF
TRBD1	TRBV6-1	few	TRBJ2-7	TGTGCCAGCAGCCCCCCGGGACAGGGTAGATCCGAGCAGTACTTC	CASSPPGQGRSEQYF
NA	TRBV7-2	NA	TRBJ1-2	TGTGCCAGCAGCTCACCCCCTGGGTTCGGCTACACCTTC	CASSSPPGFGYTF
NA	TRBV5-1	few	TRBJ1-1	TGCGCCAGCAGCAGCTCCGGGACCATGAACACTGAAGCTTTCTTT	CASSSSGTMNTEAFF
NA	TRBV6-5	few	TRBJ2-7	TGTGCCAGCAGTTACTCTATGACGAGACTAGTCTACGAGCAGTACTTC	CASSYSMTRLVYEQYF
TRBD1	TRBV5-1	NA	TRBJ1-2	TGCGCCAGCAGCTTAAACGGACAGGTCTATGGCTACACCTTC	CASSLNGQVYGYTF
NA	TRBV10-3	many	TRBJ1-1	TGTGCCATCAGTGGACAGAACCCCCCTGAAGCTTTCTTT	CAISGQNPPEAFF
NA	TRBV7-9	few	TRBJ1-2	TGTGCCAGCAGCCTTAACCTGGGGATAGACGGCTACACCTTC	CASSLNLGIDGYTF
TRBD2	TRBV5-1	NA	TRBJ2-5	TGCGCCAGCAGCACAACGGGGGGGATGGAGACCCAGTACTTC	CASSTTGGMETQYF
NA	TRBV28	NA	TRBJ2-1	TGTGCCAGCGGGATAAGCGTCGGGGCAAACAATGAGCAGTTCTTC	CASGISVGANNEQFF
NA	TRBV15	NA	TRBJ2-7	TGTGCCACCAGCCTGGACCGGGACATTTCCTACGAGCAGTACTTC	CATSLDRDISYEQYF
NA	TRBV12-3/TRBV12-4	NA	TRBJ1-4	TGTGCCAGCAGTTTATTGGGTGAAAAACTGTTTTTT	CASSLLGEKLFF
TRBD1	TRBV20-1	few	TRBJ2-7	TGCAGTGCGTACAGGGGACGGGACGAGCAGTACTTC	CSAYRGRDEQYF
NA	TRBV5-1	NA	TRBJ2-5	TGCGCCAGCAGTACCGGGAGCCAAGAGACCCAGTACTTC	CASSTGSQETQYF
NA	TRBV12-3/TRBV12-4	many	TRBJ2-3	TGTGCCAGCAGAGGTCCGACTACATTCACAGATACGCAGTATTTT	CASRGPTTFTDTQYF
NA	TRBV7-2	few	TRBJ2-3	TGTGCCAGCAGCTTAGGGTGGGGTGATACGCAGTATTTT	CASSLGWGDTQYF
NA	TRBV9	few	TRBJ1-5	TGTGCCAGCAGCGTAGGGGGTAGCGGCGATCAGCCCCAGCATTTT	CASSVGGSGDQPQHF
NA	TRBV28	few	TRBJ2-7	TGTGCCAGCAGTTGGAACAGGGACGGTGACAACTACGAGCAGTACTTC	CASSWNRDGDNYEQYF
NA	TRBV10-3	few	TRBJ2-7	TGTGCCATCAGTCCGGGACACTCGAGCGAGCAGTACTTC	CAISPGHSSEQYF
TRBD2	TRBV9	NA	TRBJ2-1	TGTGCCAGCAGCGGGCGGTCCCGGACTAGCGCGCCGTTCTTC	CASSGRSRTSAPFF
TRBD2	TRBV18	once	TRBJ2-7	TGTGCCAGCTCACCAATATGGGGAGCGGGAGGCTCCTACGAGCAGTACTTC	CASSPIWGAGGSYEQYF
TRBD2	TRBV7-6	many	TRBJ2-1	TGTGCCAGCACCCTTAGCGGGAGCGCGTACAATGAGCAGTTCTTC	CASTLSGSAYNEQFF